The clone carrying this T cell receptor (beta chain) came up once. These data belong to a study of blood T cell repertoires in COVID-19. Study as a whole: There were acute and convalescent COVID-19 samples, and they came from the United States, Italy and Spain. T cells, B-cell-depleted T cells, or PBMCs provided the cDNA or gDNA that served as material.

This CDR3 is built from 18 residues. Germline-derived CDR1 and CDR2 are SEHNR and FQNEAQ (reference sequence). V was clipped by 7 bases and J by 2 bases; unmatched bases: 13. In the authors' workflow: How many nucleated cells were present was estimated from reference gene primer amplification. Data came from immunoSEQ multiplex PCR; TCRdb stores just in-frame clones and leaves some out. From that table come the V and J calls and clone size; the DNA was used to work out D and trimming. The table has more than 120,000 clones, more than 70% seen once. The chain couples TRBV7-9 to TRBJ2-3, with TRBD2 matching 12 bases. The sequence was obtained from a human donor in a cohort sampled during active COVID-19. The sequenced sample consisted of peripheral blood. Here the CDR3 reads CASTLRWGLAGTTDTQYF. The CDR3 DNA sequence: TGTGCCAGCACCCTACGGTGGGGACTAGCGGGTACCACAGATACGCAGTATTTT.